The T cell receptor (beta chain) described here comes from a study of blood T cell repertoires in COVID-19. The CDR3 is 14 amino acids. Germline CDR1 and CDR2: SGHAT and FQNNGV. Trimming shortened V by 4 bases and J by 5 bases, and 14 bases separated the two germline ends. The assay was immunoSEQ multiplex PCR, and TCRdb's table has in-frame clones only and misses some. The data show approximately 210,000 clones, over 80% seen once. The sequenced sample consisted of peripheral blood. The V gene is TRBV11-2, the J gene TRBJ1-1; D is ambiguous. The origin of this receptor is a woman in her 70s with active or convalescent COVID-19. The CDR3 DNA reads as TGTGCCAGCAGCTGGCTGGCAGATCCTACTGAAGCTTTCTTT. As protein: CASSWLADPTEAFF.